The clone carrying this TCR beta chain was counted at least ten times. This record comes from a study of T-cell memory formation after mild COVID-19. Trimming took off 0 bases at V and 4 bases at J, with 3 bases between the two ends. Germline CDR1 is KGHSH and CDR2 is LQKENI. The CDR3 contains 12 residues. 5'RACE primed at constant segments yielded TCR alpha and TCR beta cDNA libraries bearing sample barcodes and UMIs. TCRdb re-called the 5' RACE reads through MiXCR, storing one row per CDR3 protein. Of fewer than 700,000 distinct CDR3 sequences listed, about a fifth are singletons. The chain couples TRBV18 to TRBJ2-5, with D unresolved. Input material: PBMCs or a T cell subset sorted from them (not recorded which). The clonotype originates from an adult woman who had mild COVID-19 (a few samples of this study predate the infection). Cell type and time point are not known. The CDR3 loop is CASSPPGETQYF. The CDR3 bases are TGTGCCAGCTCACCACCGGGAGAGACCCAGTACTTC.